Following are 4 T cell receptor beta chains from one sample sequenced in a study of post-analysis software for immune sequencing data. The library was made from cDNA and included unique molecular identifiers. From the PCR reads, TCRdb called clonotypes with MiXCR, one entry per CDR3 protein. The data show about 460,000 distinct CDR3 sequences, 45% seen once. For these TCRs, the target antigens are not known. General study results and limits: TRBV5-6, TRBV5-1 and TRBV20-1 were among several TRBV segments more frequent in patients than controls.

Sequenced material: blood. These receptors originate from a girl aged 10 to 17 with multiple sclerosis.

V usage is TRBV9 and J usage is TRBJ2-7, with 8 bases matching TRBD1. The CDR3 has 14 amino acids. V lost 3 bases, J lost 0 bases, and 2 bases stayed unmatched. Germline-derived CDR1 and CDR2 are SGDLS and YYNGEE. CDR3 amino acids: CASSATGDSYEQYF. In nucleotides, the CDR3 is TGTGCCAGCAGCGCGACAGGGGACTCCTACGAGCAGTACTTC. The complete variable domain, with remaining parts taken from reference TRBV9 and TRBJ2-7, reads DSGVTQTPKHLITATGQRVTLRCSPRSGDLSVYWYQQSLDQGLQFLIQYYNGEERAKGNILERFSAQQFPDLHSELNLSSLELGDSALYFCASSATGDSYEQYFGPGTRLTVT.

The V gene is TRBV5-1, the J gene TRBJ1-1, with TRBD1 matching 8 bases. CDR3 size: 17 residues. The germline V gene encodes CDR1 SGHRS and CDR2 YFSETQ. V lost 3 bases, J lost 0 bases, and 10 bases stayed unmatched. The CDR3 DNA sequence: TGCGCCAGCAGCTCGGAGGGACAGGCGGAGATGAACACTGAAGCTTTCTTT. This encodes CASSSEGQAEMNTEAFF.

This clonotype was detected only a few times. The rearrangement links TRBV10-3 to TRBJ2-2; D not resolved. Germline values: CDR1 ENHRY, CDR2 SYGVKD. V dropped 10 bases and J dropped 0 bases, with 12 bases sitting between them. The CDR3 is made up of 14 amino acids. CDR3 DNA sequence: TGTGCCACCGGGCAAGGCTCGAACACCGGGGAGCTGTTTTTT. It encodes CATGQGSNTGELFF.

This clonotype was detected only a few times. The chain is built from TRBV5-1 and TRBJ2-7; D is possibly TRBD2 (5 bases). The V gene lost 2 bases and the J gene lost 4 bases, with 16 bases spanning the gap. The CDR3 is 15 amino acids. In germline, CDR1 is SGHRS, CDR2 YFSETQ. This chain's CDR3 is CASSFYGGGEYEQYF. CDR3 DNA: TGCGCCAGCAGCTTTTATGGTGGAGGTGAATACGAGCAGTACTTC.